This T cell receptor beta chain was identified during a study of T cell responses to AZD1222 COVID-19 vaccine. Points from the study as a whole: A mostly white British donor set with more females was recruited, and clonal diversity was possibly underestimated. Two AZD1222 doses significantly raised spike-specific TCR breadth and depth over controls. Mapped onto spike, vaccine-associated CD4 TCRs spanned it and were dominant at 160-218 and 743-854.

Of note for this clone: Its antigen is unidentified.

TCRdb's copy holds only in-frame clones and misses some; the assay was immunoSEQ multiplex PCR. This sample has around 110,000 clones, with 88% found just once. With V trimmed by 8 bases and J by 1 base, 2 bases remained unmatched. CDR3 length equals 13 residues. Germline V gene lookup returns CDR1 MDHEN and CDR2 SYDVKM. The gene calls are TRBV28 and TRBJ1-5, with 7 bases matching TRBD1. Here the sequenced sample was peripheral blood, taken on day 0 of AZD1222 vaccination. This receptor was identified in an adult in good health. The CDR3: CASRDRSNQPQHF. The DNA of the CDR3 is TGTGCCAGCCGGGACAGAAGCAATCAGCCCCAGCATTTT. Combining the CDR3 with reference TRBV28 and TRBJ1-5 gives the whole variable domain DVKVTQSSRYLVKRTGEKVFLECVQDMDHENMFWYRQDPGLGLRLIYFSYDVKMKEKGDIPEGYSVSREKKERFSLILESASTNQTSMYLCASRDRSNQPQHFGDGTRLSIL.